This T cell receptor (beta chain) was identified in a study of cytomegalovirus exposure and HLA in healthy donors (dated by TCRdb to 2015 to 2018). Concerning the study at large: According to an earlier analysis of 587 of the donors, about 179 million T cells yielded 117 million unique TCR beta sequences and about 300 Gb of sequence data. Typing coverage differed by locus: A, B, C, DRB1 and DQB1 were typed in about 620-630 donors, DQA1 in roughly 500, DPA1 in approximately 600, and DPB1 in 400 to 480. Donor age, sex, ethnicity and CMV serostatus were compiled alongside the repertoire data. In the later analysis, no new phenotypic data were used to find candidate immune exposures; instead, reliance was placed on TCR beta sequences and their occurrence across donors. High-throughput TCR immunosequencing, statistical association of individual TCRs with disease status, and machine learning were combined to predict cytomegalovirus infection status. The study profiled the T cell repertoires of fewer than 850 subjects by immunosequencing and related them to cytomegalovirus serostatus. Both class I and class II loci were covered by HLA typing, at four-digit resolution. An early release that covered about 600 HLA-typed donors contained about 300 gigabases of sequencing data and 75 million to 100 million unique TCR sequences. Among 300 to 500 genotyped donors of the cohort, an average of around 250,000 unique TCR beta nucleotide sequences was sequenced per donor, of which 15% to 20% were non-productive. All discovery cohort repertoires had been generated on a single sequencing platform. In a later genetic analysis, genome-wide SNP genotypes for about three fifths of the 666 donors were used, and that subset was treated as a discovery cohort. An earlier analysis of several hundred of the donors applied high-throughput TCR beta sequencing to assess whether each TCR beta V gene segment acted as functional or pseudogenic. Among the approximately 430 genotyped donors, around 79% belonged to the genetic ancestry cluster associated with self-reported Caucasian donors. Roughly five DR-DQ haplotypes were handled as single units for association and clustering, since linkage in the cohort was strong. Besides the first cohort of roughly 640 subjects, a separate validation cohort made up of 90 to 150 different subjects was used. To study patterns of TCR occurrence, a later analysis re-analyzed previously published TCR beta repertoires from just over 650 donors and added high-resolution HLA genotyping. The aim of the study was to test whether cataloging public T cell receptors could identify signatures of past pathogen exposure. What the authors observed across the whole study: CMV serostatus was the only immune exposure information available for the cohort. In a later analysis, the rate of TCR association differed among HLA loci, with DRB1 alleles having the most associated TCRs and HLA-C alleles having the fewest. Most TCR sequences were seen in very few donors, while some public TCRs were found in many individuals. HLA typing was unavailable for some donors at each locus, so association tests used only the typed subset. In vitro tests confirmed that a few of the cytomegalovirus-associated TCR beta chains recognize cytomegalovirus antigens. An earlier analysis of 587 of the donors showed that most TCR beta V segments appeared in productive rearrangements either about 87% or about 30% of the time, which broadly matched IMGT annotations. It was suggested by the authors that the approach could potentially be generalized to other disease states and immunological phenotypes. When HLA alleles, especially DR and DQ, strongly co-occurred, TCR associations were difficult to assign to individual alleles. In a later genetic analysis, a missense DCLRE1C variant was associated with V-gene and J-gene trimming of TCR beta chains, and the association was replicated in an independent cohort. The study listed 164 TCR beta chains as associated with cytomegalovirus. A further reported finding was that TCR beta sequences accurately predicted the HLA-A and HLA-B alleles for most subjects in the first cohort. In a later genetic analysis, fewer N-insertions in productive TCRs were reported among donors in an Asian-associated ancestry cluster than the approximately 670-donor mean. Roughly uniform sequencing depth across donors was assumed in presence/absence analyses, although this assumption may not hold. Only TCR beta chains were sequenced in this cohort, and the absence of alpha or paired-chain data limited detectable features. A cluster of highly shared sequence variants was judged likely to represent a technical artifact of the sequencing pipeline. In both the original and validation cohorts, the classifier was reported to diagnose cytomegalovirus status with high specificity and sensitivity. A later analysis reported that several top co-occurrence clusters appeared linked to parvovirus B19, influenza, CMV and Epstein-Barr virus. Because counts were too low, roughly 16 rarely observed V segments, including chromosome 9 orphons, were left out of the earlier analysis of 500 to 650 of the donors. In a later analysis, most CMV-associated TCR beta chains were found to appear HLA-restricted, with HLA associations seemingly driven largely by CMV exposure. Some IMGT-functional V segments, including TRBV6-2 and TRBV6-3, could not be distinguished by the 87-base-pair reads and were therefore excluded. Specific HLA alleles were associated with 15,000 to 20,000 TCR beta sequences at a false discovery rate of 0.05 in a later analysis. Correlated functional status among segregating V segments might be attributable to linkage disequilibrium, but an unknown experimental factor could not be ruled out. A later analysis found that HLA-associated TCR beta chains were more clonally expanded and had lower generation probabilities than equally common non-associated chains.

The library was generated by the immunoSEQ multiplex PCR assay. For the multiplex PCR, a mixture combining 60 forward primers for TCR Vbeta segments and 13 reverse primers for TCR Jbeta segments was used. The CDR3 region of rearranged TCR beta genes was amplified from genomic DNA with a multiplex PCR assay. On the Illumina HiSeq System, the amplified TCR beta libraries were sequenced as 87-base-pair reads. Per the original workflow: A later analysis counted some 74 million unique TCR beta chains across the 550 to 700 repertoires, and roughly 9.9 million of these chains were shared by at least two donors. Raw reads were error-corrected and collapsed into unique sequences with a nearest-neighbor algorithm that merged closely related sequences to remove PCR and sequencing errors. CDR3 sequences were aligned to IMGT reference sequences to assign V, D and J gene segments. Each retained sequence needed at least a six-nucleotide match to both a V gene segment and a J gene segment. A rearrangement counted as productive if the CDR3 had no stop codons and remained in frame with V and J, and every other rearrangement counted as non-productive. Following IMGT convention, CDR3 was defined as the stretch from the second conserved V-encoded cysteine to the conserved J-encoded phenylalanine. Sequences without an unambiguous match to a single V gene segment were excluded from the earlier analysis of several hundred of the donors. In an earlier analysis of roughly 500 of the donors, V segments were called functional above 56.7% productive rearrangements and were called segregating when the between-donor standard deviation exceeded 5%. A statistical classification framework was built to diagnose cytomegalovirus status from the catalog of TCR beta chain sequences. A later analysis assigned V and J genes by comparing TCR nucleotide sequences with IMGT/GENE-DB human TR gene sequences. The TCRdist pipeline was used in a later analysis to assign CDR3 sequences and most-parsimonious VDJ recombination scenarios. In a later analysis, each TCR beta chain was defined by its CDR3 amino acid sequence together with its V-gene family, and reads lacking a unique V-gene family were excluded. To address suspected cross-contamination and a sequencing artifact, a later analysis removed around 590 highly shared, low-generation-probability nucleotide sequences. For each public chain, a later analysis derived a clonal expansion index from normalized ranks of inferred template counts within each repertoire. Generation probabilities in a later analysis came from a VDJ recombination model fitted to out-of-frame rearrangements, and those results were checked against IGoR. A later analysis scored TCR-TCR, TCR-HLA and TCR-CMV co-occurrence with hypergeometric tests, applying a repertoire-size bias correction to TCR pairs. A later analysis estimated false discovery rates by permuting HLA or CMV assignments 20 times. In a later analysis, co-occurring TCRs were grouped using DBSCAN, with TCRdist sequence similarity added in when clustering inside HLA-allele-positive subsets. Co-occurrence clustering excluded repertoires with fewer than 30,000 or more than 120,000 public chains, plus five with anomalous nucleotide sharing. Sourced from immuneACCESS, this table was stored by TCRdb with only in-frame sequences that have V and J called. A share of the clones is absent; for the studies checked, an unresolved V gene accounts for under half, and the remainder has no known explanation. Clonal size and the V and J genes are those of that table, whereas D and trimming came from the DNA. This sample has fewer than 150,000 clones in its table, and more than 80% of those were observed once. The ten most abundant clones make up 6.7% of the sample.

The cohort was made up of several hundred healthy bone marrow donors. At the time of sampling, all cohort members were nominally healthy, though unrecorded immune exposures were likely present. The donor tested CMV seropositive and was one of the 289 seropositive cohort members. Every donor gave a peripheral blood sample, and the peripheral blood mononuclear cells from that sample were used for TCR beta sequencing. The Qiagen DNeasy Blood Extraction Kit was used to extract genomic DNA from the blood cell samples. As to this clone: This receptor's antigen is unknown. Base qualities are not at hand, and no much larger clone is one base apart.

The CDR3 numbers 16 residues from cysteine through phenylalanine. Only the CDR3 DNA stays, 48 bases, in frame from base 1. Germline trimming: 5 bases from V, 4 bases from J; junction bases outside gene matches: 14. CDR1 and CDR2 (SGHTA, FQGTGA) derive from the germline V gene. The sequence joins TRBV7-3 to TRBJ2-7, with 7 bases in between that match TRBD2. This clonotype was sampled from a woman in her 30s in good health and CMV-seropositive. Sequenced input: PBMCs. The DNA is TGTGCCAGCAGCCCCGGCGGGGGAATCTACGGTTACGAGCAGTACTTC. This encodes CASSPGGGIYGYEQYF.